This passage covers 32 T cell receptor beta chains from one sample sequenced in a study of CD8 T cells in Susac syndrome. Random-hexamer reverse transcription was applied to about 0.5 to 1 ug RNA. TCRdb re-called the immunoSEQ multiplex PCR reads through MiXCR, storing one row per CDR3 protein. This table has about 290,000 distinct CDR3 sequences, about 91% appearing once. The sample taken for sequencing was CD8+ T cells from PBMCs. These receptors were taken from a human donor with multiple sclerosis.

The V gene is TRBV10-3, the J gene TRBJ2-7; TRBD1 matches 12 bases. J lost 5 bases, V lost 7 bases, and 6 bases had no gene match. The CDR3 is 14 amino acids. Germline V gene sequence: CDR1 ENHRY, CDR2 SYGVKD. The CDR3 region has the DNA TGTGCCATCAAAGGGACAGGGGGCCAAAACGAGCAGTACTTC. This sequence encodes CAIKGTGGQNEQYF.

The chain recombines TRBV5-6 with TRBJ2-1; no clear D gene. Germline loops: CDR1 SGHDT, CDR2 YYEEEE. Trimming pared 0 bases from V and 1 base from J, leaving 5 bases between. The CDR3 extends over 14 amino acids. CDR3 DNA: TGTGCCAGCAGCTTGGTGGGGTCCTACAATGAGCAGTTCTTC. Its protein product is CASSLVGSYNEQFF.

This chain uses TRBV20-1 with TRBJ1-1; D may be TRBD1 (5 bases). This CDR3 contains 11 residues. Germline loops: CDR1 DFQATT, CDR2 SNEGSKA (reference sequence). CDR3 residues: CRAGFAGEAFF. As DNA, the CDR3 is TGCAGGGCTGGCTTTGCAGGGGAAGCTTTCTTT.

The chain employs TRBV28 and TRBJ1-5, with TRBD1 identical over 7 bases. V trimming: 6 bases; J trimming: 6 bases; junction bases outside the gene matches: 11. Germline CDR1 reads MDHEN; CDR2 reads SYDVKM. CDR3 length equals 15 residues. The CDR3 DNA reads as TGTGCCAGCAGCCCACCTGACAGGGACAGTCAGCCCCAGCATTTT. Amino acids: CASSPPDRDSQPQHF.

The chain joins TRBV9 to TRBJ2-7; D call uncertain. V was cut by 0 bases and J by 2 bases, with 9 bases left in between. From germline, CDR1 is SGDLS and CDR2 YYNGEE. The CDR3 has 14 residues. CDR3 sequence (DNA): TGTGCCAGCAGCGTAGATTACTCGGCCTACGAGCAGTACTTC. Its translation: CASSVDYSAYEQYF.

This chain joins TRBV4-1 and TRBJ2-1; no reliable D call. The length of the CDR3 is 14 residues. The ends were cut back, 0 bases at V and 9 bases at J, with 12 bases in the middle. The germline CDR1 and CDR2 sequences are MGHRA and YSYEKL. The CDR3: CASSQDKLYFEQFF. The CDR3 coding sequence is TGCGCCAGCAGCCAAGACAAGTTGTATTTTGAGCAGTTCTTC.

The chain joins TRBV4-3 to TRBJ2-7, with TRBD1 identical over 7 bases. The trim removed 0 bases at V and 6 bases at J, leaving 14 bases unmatched. This CDR3 contains 17 residues. The germline V gene has CDR1 LGHNA and CDR2 YSLEER. CDR3 in DNA: TGCGCCAGCAGCCAAGAGCCGTGGGACAGTATAAGGGTCGAGCAGTACTTC. Amino acids: CASSQEPWDSIRVEQYF.

The CDR3 spells CASSTLTGIQETQYF. CDR3 DNA sequence: TGTGCCAGTAGTACCCTAACAGGGATACAAGAGACCCAGTACTTC. The chain has TRBV19 and TRBJ2-5, with D perhaps TRBD1 (6 bases). V was cut by 4 bases and J by 2 bases, with 14 bases left in between. CDR3 length: 15 amino acids. Germline CDR1 is LNHDA and CDR2 is SQIVND (reference sequence). The full variable domain, completed using reference TRBV19 and TRBJ2-5, is DGGITQSPKYLFRKEGQNVTLSCEQNLNHDAMYWYRQDPGQGLRLIYYSQIVNDFQKGDIAEGYSVSREKKESFPLTVTSAQKNPTAFYLCASSTLTGIQETQYFGPGTRLLVL.

In this sample, this clonotype turned up once. The rearrangement joins TRBV19 to TRBJ2-5; D call uncertain. The CDR3 is made up of 15 amino acids. The V and J ends lost 6 bases and 4 bases respectively, with 18 bases between them. The germline V gene encodes CDR1 LNHDA and CDR2 SQIVND (reference sequence). CDR3 residues: CASSVVSRGRETQYF. The DNA of the CDR3 is TGTGCCAGTAGCGTGGTCAGTAGAGGTCGAGAGACCCAGTACTTC.

The chain links TRBV25-1 to TRBJ1-6; possibly TRBD1 for D (5 bases). The CDR3 runs 16 residues. CDR1 is MGHDK and CDR2 is SYGVNS in the germline V gene. The V end was cut by 3 bases, the J end by 3 bases, with 12 bases between. Here the CDR3 DNA reads TGTGCCAGCAGTGACTTGGGGGAGCTCTATAATTCACCCCTCCACTTT. This sequence encodes CASSDLGELYNSPLHF. Supplemented by reference TRBV25-1 and TRBJ1-6, the full variable domain reads EADIYQTPRYLVIGTGKKITLECSQTMGHDKMYWYQQDPGMELHLIHYSYGVNSTEKGDLSSESTVSRIRTEHFPLTLESARPSHTSQYLCASSDLGELYNSPLHFGNGTRLTVT.

The chain recombines TRBV7-9 with TRBJ2-2; maybe TRBD1 (5 bases). The germline CDR1 and CDR2 sequences are SEHNR and FQNEAQ (reference sequence). The length of the CDR3 is 15 residues. Trimming pared 6 bases from V and 3 bases from J, leaving 14 bases between. CDR3 sequence reads: CASRPKGLYTGELFF. CDR3 DNA sequence: TGTGCCAGCAGACCTAAGGGGTTATACACCGGGGAGCTGTTTTTT.

This sequence joins TRBV20-1 and TRBJ2-7, with D possibly being TRBD1 (9 bases). Trimming shortened V by 6 bases and J by 3 bases, and 30 bases separated the two germline ends. Germline lookup yields CDR1 DFQATT and CDR2 SNEGSKA (reference sequence). This CDR3 region has 18 residues. This CDR3 reads CSATPRDRDSGTIYEQYF. The CDR3, as DNA: TGCAGTGCCACCCCCCGGGACAGGGATAGCGGGACGATCTACGAGCAGTACTTC.

The V gene is TRBV30, the J gene TRBJ1-1; weak D call: TRBD1 (5 bases). The germline V gene has CDR1 GTSNPN and CDR2 SVGIG (reference sequence). The ends were cut back, 5 bases at V and 6 bases at J, with 13 bases in the middle. The CDR3 contains 12 residues. The CDR3 bases are TGTGCCTGGGATGAAGGGGCAGCTGAAGCTTTCTTT. Translation: CAWDEGAAEAFF.

This rearrangement joins TRBV27 to TRBJ2-4, with 12 bases identical to TRBD2. The CDR3 extends over 18 amino acids. Unmatched junction bases numbered 6, after V lost 3 bases and J lost 0 bases. The V gene's germline CDR1 is MNHEY and CDR2 SMNVEV (reference sequence). CDR3 protein: CASSLGTSGFLAKNIQYF. The CDR3 DNA sequence: TGTGCCAGCAGTTTGGGGACTAGCGGGTTTCTAGCCAAAAACATTCAGTACTTC.

The V gene is TRBV19, the J gene TRBJ2-2; D not resolved. In germline, CDR1 is LNHDA, CDR2 SQIVND (reference sequence). The CDR3 has 12 amino acids. With 8 bases removed from V and 2 bases from J, the gap between germline ends came to 6 bases. The CDR3 loop is CASQVNTGELFF. The CDR3 region has the DNA TGTGCCAGTCAGGTCAACACCGGGGAGCTGTTTTTT.

The chain employs TRBV4-1 and TRBJ2-4; D tentatively fits TRBD1 or TRBD2 (5 bases each). Germline CDR1 MGHRA, CDR2 YSYEKL. This CDR3 has 14 residues. V was trimmed by 4 bases and J by 2 bases, leaving 9 bases between them. DNA of the CDR3: TGCGCCAGCAGCCTTGGGGGTCCCAAAAACATTCAGTACTTC. It translates to CASSLGGPKNIQYF.

The rearrangement uses TRBV29-1 and TRBJ2-2; 7 nucleotides match TRBD1. This CDR3 has 12 amino acids. Trimming cost V 3 bases and J 7 bases; bases outside gene matches: 2. The germline V gene encodes CDR1 SQVTM and CDR2 ANQGSEA. CDR3 DNA sequence: TGCAGCGTTGACCAGGGGGACGGGGAGCTGTTTTTT. Translation gives CSVDQGDGELFF.

This chain uses TRBV28 with TRBJ1-2; possibly TRBD1 for D (6 bases). CDR3 length: 13 amino acids. Germline V gene lookup returns CDR1 MDHEN and CDR2 SYDVKM. Between the trimmed V and J ends, which lost 7 bases and 4 bases, there was a span of 13 bases. The CDR3 DNA is TGTGCCAGCAACAGCGGGACAATCTATGGCTACACCTTC. Its translation: CASNSGTIYGYTF.

The V call is TRBV12-1, the J call TRBJ1-6; the D call of TRBD1 is as the table states it, not checked on the DNA. TRBV12-1 is marked as a pseudogene. CDR3 length: 15 amino acids. CDR3 amino acids: CASSLDREKDSPLHF. The CDR3 bases are TGTGCCAGCAGCTTGGACAGGGAAAAGGATTCACCCCTCCACTTT.

This sequence joins TRBV7-9 and TRBJ2-7; TRBD2 matches at 8 bases. CDR3 size: 15 residues. From germline, CDR1 is SEHNR and CDR2 FQNEAQ (reference sequence). V lost 4 bases and J lost 4; bases outside the gene matches: 9. CDR3 coding DNA: TGTGCCAGCAGCTCACCCGGGACTAGAGTTTACGAGCAGTACTTC. The encoded protein is CASSSPGTRVYEQYF.

This clonotype was observed a single time. The chain has TRBV12-3 or TRBV12-4 and TRBJ1-2; TRBD1 aligns across 7 bases. The CDR3 spans 15 residues. Trimming at V came to 7 bases and at J to 8 bases, leaving 16 bases not matched to a gene. Written as DNA, the CDR3 is TGTGCCAGCACCGTGATCGTACCAGGGGGAGAGGGCTACACCTTC. It yields the protein CASTVIVPGGEGYTF.

The chain combines TRBV20-1 with TRBJ1-2, with D possibly TRBD1 on 5 matching bases. V lost 4 bases and J lost 4, with 16 bases in between. Germline V gene data show CDR1 as DFQATT and CDR2 as SNEGSKA (reference sequence). This CDR3 is 14 amino acids long. In nucleotides, the CDR3 is TGCAGTGCTAAAAATCCGGGACTCGGCTATGGCTACACCTTC. This sequence encodes CSAKNPGLGYGYTF.

This clonotype was recorded once. The chain recombines TRBV6-2 or TRBV6-3 with TRBJ2-3, with D uncertain. The CDR3 loop spans 14 amino acids. Germline assignment: CDR1 MNHEY and CDR2 SVGEGT. Deletions cut 2 bases from V and 3 bases from J, with 9 bases between. CDR3 bases: TGTGCCAGCAGTTACGGAGTAGGGACAGATACGCAGTATTTT. This encodes CASSYGVGTDTQYF.

This sequence joins TRBV11-2 and TRBJ1-3, with D unresolved. V was pared by 3 bases and J by 2 bases, with 17 bases between. The CDR3 runs 17 residues. CDR1 and CDR2 (germline): SGHAT, FQNNGV. CDR3 coding DNA: TGTGCCAGCAGCTTTAGTCTGTGGCAGCCCACTGGAAACACCATATATTTT. Translated: CASSFSLWQPTGNTIYF. The whole variable domain, filled in from reference TRBV11-2 and TRBJ1-3, reads EAGVAQSPRYKIIEKRQSVAFWCNPISGHATLYWYQQILGQGPKLLIQFQNNGVVDDSQLPKDRFSAERLKGVDSTLKIQPAKLEDSAVYLCASSFSLWQPTGNTIYFGEGSWLTVV.

The genes are TRBV15 and TRBJ1-1; the D gene is possibly TRBD1 (6 bases). Germline CDR1 and CDR2: LNHNV and YYDKDF (reference sequence). The CDR3 extends over 13 amino acids. V lost 1 base and J lost 7, with 10 bases in between. Written as DNA, the CDR3 is TGTGCCACCAGCAGAGTCTTGGACAGTGAAGCTTTCTTT. This codes for CATSRVLDSEAFF.

The J gene is TRBJ1-4, the V gene TRBV19, with D maybe TRBD1 (6 bases). The length of the CDR3 is 15 residues. V gave up 4 bases and J gave up 8 bases, with 17 bases separating them. CDR1 LNHDA and CDR2 SQIVND come from the germline V gene (reference sequence). The CDR3 here is CASSRGAVRGEKLFF. The CDR3 DNA sequence: TGTGCCAGTAGTAGGGGGGCGGTAAGAGGAGAAAAACTGTTTTTT.

Regarding this clonotype: A junction boundary mismatches the germline segment, possibly from a read error. The chain combines TRBV9 with TRBJ2-6; perhaps D is TRBD1 or TRBD2 (6 bases each). This CDR3 is 15 amino acids long. Looked up from germline, CDR1 is SGDLS and CDR2 is YYNGEE. CDR3 DNA sequence: TGTGCCGGCAGCGTATGGGGGGCCCCAGCCAACGTCCTGACTTTC. Protein: CAGSVWGAPANVLTF.

The chain joins TRBV7-8 to TRBJ2-7, with 9 bases that match TRBD1. With 10 bases clipped from V and 3 bases from J, the junction kept 16 bases outside the gene matches. This CDR3 has 16 amino acids. In germline, CDR1 is SGHVS, CDR2 FQNEAQ. The CDR3 nucleotides are TGTGCCACCCGGACAGGGGATACCCTAATCGACTACGAGCAGTACTTC. It yields the protein CATRTGDTLIDYEQYF.

In its sample, this clonotype was seen once. The chain couples TRBV10-3 to TRBJ2-5, with D unclear. CDR1 and CDR2 from the germline V gene are ENHRY and SYGVKD. CDR3 length: 15 residues. Trimming removed 3 bases from V and 3 bases from J, with 14 bases in between. The CDR3: CAISDPQTAKETQYF. As DNA, the CDR3 is TGTGCCATCAGTGATCCCCAAACAGCTAAAGAGACCCAGTACTTC.

The V gene is TRBV28, the J gene TRBJ1-4; 9 nucleotides line up with TRBD1. The CDR3 loop spans 15 amino acids. Germline V gene data show CDR1 as MDHEN and CDR2 as SYDVKM. The V segment lost 2 bases and the J segment 8 bases; nucleotides outside the gene matches: 6. The CDR3 region has the DNA TGTGCCAGCAGTTTAGGGGGGACAGGGAGCGAAAAACTGTTTTTT. It yields the protein CASSLGGTGSEKLFF. Variable domain in full (rest from reference TRBV28 and TRBJ1-4): DVKVTQSSRYLVKRTGEKVFLECVQDMDHENMFWYRQDPGLGLRLIYFSYDVKMKEKGDIPEGYSVSREKKERFSLILESASTNQTSMYLCASSLGGTGSEKLFFGSGTQLSVL.

V and J are TRBV4-3 and TRBJ2-1; 9 bases match TRBD1. Germline assignment: CDR1 LGHNA and CDR2 YSLEER. V shed 3 bases, J shed 0 bases, and the junction held 3 bases outside the gene matches. The CDR3 is 16 amino acids. The CDR3 DNA sequence: TGCGCCAGCAGCCAGGAGACAGGGGGCTCCTACAATGAGCAGTTCTTC. Translated, it gives CASSQETGGSYNEQFF.

The rearrangement joins TRBV2 to TRBJ2-2; tentatively, D is TRBD1 (6 bases). Germline CDR1 and CDR2: SNHLY and FYNNEI. Trimming left V 9 bases short and J 3 bases short, with 17 bases between. The CDR3 runs 15 residues. CDR3 loop: CASVLPGQDTGELFF. Here the CDR3 DNA reads TGTGCCAGTGTACTTCCGGGACAAGACACCGGGGAGCTGTTTTTT.